One sample yielded the 28 T cell receptor beta chains listed below, sequenced in a study of tumor-infiltrating lymphocytes in localized non-small cell lung cancer. TCRdb's copy holds only in-frame clones and misses some; the assay was immunoSEQ multiplex PCR. The data contain tens of thousands of clones, roughly 64% of them seen just once; the ten biggest clones take up more than 5%. Source material: lung tumor tissue. Receptors originate from a human donor with non-small cell lung cancer.

The genes are TRBV11-2 and TRBJ2-3; TRBD1 might be the D (6 bases). V was shortened by 5 bases and J by 4 bases, with 16 bases between the two germline ends. The CDR3 spans 15 residues. Germline lookup yields CDR1 SGHAT and CDR2 FQNNGV. The chain's CDR3 is CASSRTGTKSDTQYF. In DNA form, the CDR3 reads TGTGCCAGCAGCCGAACCGGGACAAAATCAGATACGCAGTATTTT.

CDR3 protein: CASSTGLAAGTDTQYF. The CDR3 DNA sequence: TGTGCCAGCAGCACCGGACTAGCGGCAGGGACAGATACGCAGTATTTT. The rearrangement uses TRBV7-2 and TRBJ2-3; 10 bases are a match to TRBD2. The germline V gene has CDR1 SGHTA and CDR2 FQGNSA. Trimming removed 5 bases from V and 3 bases from J; junction bases left unmatched: 8. The CDR3 sequence is 16 residues long.

The V gene is TRBV30, the J gene TRBJ2-3; 10 bases fit TRBD2. The germline V gene has CDR1 GTSNPN and CDR2 SVGIG (reference sequence). Trimming at V came to 4 bases and at J to 3 bases, leaving 4 bases not matched to a gene. CDR3 length: 14 residues. This CDR3 reads CAWKLAGRTDTQYF. The CDR3 DNA reads TGTGCCTGGAAACTAGCGGGACGGACAGATACGCAGTATTTT.

The CDR3 here is CASRPWGLAGTSSYNEQFF. For the CDR3, the DNA is TGTGCCAGCAGACCTTGGGGACTAGCGGGAACCAGCTCCTACAATGAGCAGTTCTTC. This chain joins TRBV2 and TRBJ2-1, with 13 bases matching TRBD2. The CDR3 contains 19 residues. The J segment lost 0 bases and the V segment lost 6 bases, leaving 11 bases of the junction unmatched. Germline CDR1 and CDR2: SNHLY and FYNNEI.

As concerns this clone: A read error may account for a junction end that differs from germline. The chain joins TRBV25-1 to TRBJ2-3; D is unclear. Germline V CDR1 and CDR2: MGHDK, SYGVNS. The CDR3 is made up of 12 amino acids. The CDR3 DNA is TGTGCCAGCAGTCAATACACAGATACGCAGTATTTT. Residues: CASSQYTDTQYF.

The V call is TRBV4-2, the J call TRBJ2-1; TRBD1 aligns across 7 bases. Unmatched junction bases numbered 4, after V lost 1 base and J lost 1 base. CDR1 is LGHNA, CDR2 YNFKEQ, per germline. This CDR3 has 16 amino acids. CDR3 region: CASSQGTGRSYNEQFF. CDR3 coding DNA: TGTGCCAGCAGCCAAGGGACAGGAAGATCCTACAATGAGCAGTTCTTC.

The V and J genes are TRBV5-6 and TRBJ1-2; D gene uncertain. This CDR3 comprises 14 residues. Germline CDR1 reads SGHDT; CDR2 reads YYEEEE. V gave up 2 bases and J gave up 2 bases, with 10 bases separating them. The CDR3 bases are TGTGCCAGCAGCTTCCCGACCCAGAACTATGGCTACACCTTC. Amino acid sequence: CASSFPTQNYGYTF.

The chain uses TRBV19 and TRBJ2-1; TRBD1 matches at 12 bases. CDR3 size: 16 residues. Unmatched junction bases numbered 10, after V lost 5 bases and J lost 8 bases. Germline V gene data show CDR1 as LNHDA and CDR2 as SQIVND (reference sequence). In nucleotides, the CDR3 is TGTGCCAGTAGTCGGGGACAGGGGGCTGCGGAATATGAGCAGTTCTTC. Amino acid sequence: CASSRGQGAAEYEQFF.

The chain has TRBV11-2 and TRBJ1-4; perhaps TRBD1 as D (5 bases). With 5 bases removed from V and 7 bases from J, the gap between germline ends came to 20 bases. Germline V gene lookup returns CDR1 SGHAT and CDR2 FQNNGV. The CDR3 runs 16 residues. CDR3 protein: CASSLTWGVTSEKLFF. CDR3 DNA sequence: TGTGCCAGCAGCCTCACCTGGGGCGTAACAAGTGAAAAACTGTTTTTT.

The genes are TRBV6-1 and TRBJ2-5, with D perhaps matching TRBD2 (7 bases). This CDR3 is 14 amino acids long. Trimming took off 7 bases at V and 1 base at J, with 13 bases between the two ends. Germline lookup yields CDR1 MNHNS and CDR2 SASEGT. CDR3 sequence reads: CASTRGGAQETQYF. The CDR3 DNA reads TGTGCCAGCACCCGAGGGGGGGCCCAAGAGACCCAGTACTTC.

In its sample, this clone was seen a few times. The rearrangement joins TRBV27 to TRBJ2-7; TRBD2 matches 12 bases. With V trimmed by 2 bases and J by 6 bases, 11 bases remained unmatched. This CDR3 is built from 17 residues. Germline CDR1 MNHEY, CDR2 SMNVEV (reference sequence). CDR3 sequence (DNA): TGTGCCAGCAGTTTAGCGTTTTCGACTAGCGGGAGCCGCGAGCAGTACTTC. This sequence encodes CASSLAFSTSGSREQYF.

DNA of the CDR3: TGTGCCAGCAGCGTCGAGGAGGGGAATGAGCAGTTCTTC. Its protein is CASSVEEGNEQFF. This chain uses TRBV6-4 with TRBJ2-1; D is perhaps TRBD2 (6 bases). V lost 6 bases to trimming and J lost 7 bases, with 13 bases between them. The CDR3 has 13 residues. CDR1 is MRHNA and CDR2 is SNTAGT in the germline V gene.

This chain uses TRBV7-8 with TRBJ2-5; 9 bases align to TRBD1. Germline V CDR1 and CDR2: SGHVS, FQNEAQ. This CDR3 has 16 residues. The J segment lost 2 bases and the V segment lost 5 bases, leaving 9 bases of the junction unmatched. The CDR3 sequence is CASSPVQGTGQETQYF. The CDR3 bases are TGTGCCAGCAGCCCCGTCCAGGGGACAGGGCAAGAGACCCAGTACTTC.

This chain's CDR3 is CASSPTPTGRTGEAFF. The CDR3 region has the DNA TGTGCCAGCAGCCCCACTCCGACAGGGAGAACGGGCGAAGCTTTCTTT. The chain links TRBV5-4 to TRBJ1-1, with 7 bases aligning to TRBD1. The J segment lost 8 bases and the V segment lost 4 bases, leaving 17 bases of the junction unmatched. CDR3 length: 16 residues. Germline loops: CDR1 SGHNT, CDR2 YYREEE (reference sequence).

A few counts support this clone. This chain connects TRBV18 to TRBJ2-3; TRBD1 might be the D (6 bases). The V and J ends lost 6 bases and 1 base respectively, with 17 bases between them. This CDR3 has 16 residues. The V gene's germline CDR1 is KGHSH and CDR2 LQKENI. The CDR3 reads CASSQSRGSRTDTQYF. For the CDR3, the DNA is TGTGCCAGCTCGCAAAGTAGGGGGAGCCGCACAGATACGCAGTATTTT.

The chain carries TRBV7-8 and TRBJ1-1; D remains ambiguous. Germline V gene sequence: CDR1 SGHVS, CDR2 FQNEAQ. This CDR3 has 11 amino acids. V shed 3 bases and J shed 11 bases, with 10 bases lying between them. CDR3 region: CASSFYRFAFF. The DNA for the CDR3 is TGTGCCAGCAGCTTTTACCGGTTTGCTTTCTTT.

This clone was detected once. J is TRBJ2-3 and V is TRBV6-1, with D unclear. The germline V gene has CDR1 MNHNS and CDR2 SASEGT. This CDR3 region has 13 residues. Trimming pared 5 bases from V and 3 bases from J, leaving 9 bases between. CDR3 DNA sequence: TGTGCCAGCAGTCTGTCTGTGACAGATACGCAGTATTTT. This codes for CASSLSVTDTQYF.

V and J are TRBV7-8 and TRBJ1-5; TRBD1 is a possible D gene (6 bases). Trimming left V 5 bases short and J 5 bases short, with 16 bases between. CDR1 SGHVS and CDR2 FQNEAQ come from the germline V gene. The CDR3 is 15 amino acids. The CDR3 region is CASSNHPDRDQPQHF. The CDR3 DNA reads as TGTGCCAGCAGCAACCATCCGGACAGAGATCAGCCCCAGCATTTT.

The chain has TRBV2 and TRBJ2-1; D is undetermined. Trimming cost V 8 bases and J 4 bases, with 9 bases left between them. Germline CDR1 is SNHLY and CDR2 is FYNNEI. There are 12 residues in the CDR3. The CDR3 loop reads CASSGFYNEQFF. The CDR3 nucleotides read TGTGCCAGCTCCGGTTTTTACAATGAGCAGTTCTTC.

The rearrangement links TRBV5-1 to TRBJ1-5; D not certain. Trimming pared 5 bases from V and 0 bases from J, leaving 18 bases between. Germline V CDR1 and CDR2: SGHRS, YFSETQ. CDR3 length equals 17 residues. The CDR3 DNA sequence: TGCGCCAGCAGTCCAGAAGTGGGCCAGAGTAGCAATCAGCCCCAGCATTTT. It encodes CASSPEVGQSSNQPQHF.

The V and J genes are TRBV27 and TRBJ1-1, with D unresolved. V was pared by 3 bases and J by 3 bases, with 8 bases between. CDR3 length: 13 residues. Germline V gene lookup returns CDR1 MNHEY and CDR2 SMNVEV (reference sequence). The CDR3 spells CASSFWRDTEAFF. In nucleotides, the CDR3 is TGTGCCAGCAGTTTCTGGAGGGACACTGAAGCTTTCTTT.

The chain uses TRBV7-9 and TRBJ2-7; D ambiguous. Germline loops: CDR1 SEHNR, CDR2 FQNEAQ (reference sequence). Trimming removed 1 base at V and 4 bases at J, with 8 bases between. CDR3 length: 13 amino acids. CDR3 DNA: TGTGCCAGCAGCTTAGGGGCCGAATACGAGCAGTACTTC. It yields the protein CASSLGAEYEQYF.

The chain joins TRBV6-1 to TRBJ2-3; D gene uncertain. V dropped 7 bases and J dropped 0 bases, with 11 bases sitting between them. Germline CDR1 reads MNHNS; CDR2 reads SASEGT. The CDR3 sequence is 14 residues long. The CDR3 protein is CASKDIFSTDTQYF. The CDR3 DNA follows: TGTGCCAGCAAAGACATTTTTAGCACAGATACGCAGTATTTT.

This clone was observed a few times. The CDR3 protein is CASSGSDQPQHF. The CDR3 DNA reads TGTGCCAGCAGTGGTTCAGATCAGCCCCAGCATTTT. The chain combines TRBV2 with TRBJ1-5; no firm D call. CDR1 SNHLY and CDR2 FYNNEI come from the germline V gene. This CDR3 is 12 amino acids long. Trimming pared 4 bases from V and 5 bases from J, leaving 6 bases between.

V gene TRBV2 combines with J gene TRBJ2-2; 9 nucleotides align to TRBD2. The ends lost 6 bases at V and 0 bases at J; junction bases unmatched: 11. Germline lookup yields CDR1 SNHLY and CDR2 FYNNEI. There are 18 residues in the CDR3. The CDR3 here is CASRKWGGRAANTGELFF. The CDR3 nucleotides are TGTGCCAGCAGGAAGTGGGGCGGGAGGGCCGCGAACACCGGGGAGCTGTTTTTT. Full variable domain (missing parts from reference TRBV2 and TRBJ2-2): EPEVTQTPSHQVTQMGQEVILRCVPISNHLYFYWYRQILGQKVEFLVSFYNNEISEKSEIFDDQFSVERPDGSNFTLKIRSTKLEDSAMYFCASRKWGGRAANTGELFFGEGSRLTVL.

This clone showed up just once. V is TRBV6-5 and J is TRBJ2-3; 8 positions match TRBD2. Germline V gene lookup returns CDR1 MNHEY and CDR2 SVGAGI. The CDR3 covers 14 residues. V shed 5 bases, J shed 6 bases, and the junction held 7 bases outside the gene matches. CDR3 bases: TGTGCCAGCAGTCAGGGCTCGGGGGGGGATACGCAGTATTTT. Its translation is CASSQGSGGDTQYF.

The chain recombines TRBV6-1 with TRBJ1-5; TRBD1 matches 9 bases. Germline lookup yields CDR1 MNHNS and CDR2 SASEGT. The CDR3 spans 15 residues. J gave up 5 bases and V 6 bases, and 8 bases lay outside the gene matches. CDR3 bases: TGTGCCAGCAGGGAAATGGGACAGGGACATCAGCCCCAGCATTTT. Amino acids: CASREMGQGHQPQHF.

This clone appeared a single time. The chain uses TRBV19 and TRBJ1-1; D is unresolved. CDR1 and CDR2 (germline): LNHDA, SQIVND (reference sequence). V was clipped by 5 bases and J by 1 base, with 11 bases between them. CDR3 length equals 14 residues. The CDR3 here is CASSFDIRNTEAFF. The CDR3 coding sequence is TGTGCCAGTAGTTTCGACATCCGGAACACTGAAGCTTTCTTT.